The TCR beta chain described here comes from a study of cytomegalovirus exposure and HLA in healthy donors. Findings and caveats of the study: In a later analysis, a genetic analysis reported fewer productive-TCR N-insertions in an Asian-associated ancestry cluster than the cohort average. The authors excluded some V segments, including TRBV6-2 and TRBV6-3, as indistinguishable. Available immune exposure information was restricted to CMV serostatus only.

V lost 3 bases to trimming and J lost 7 bases; unmatched junction nucleotides: 4. Per germline, CDR1 LNHDA and CDR2 SQIVND (reference sequence). The CDR3 covers 14 residues. In regard to this clone: The target antigen is unknown.

With 60 Vbeta and 13 Jbeta primers, the PCR was carried out. The assay was immunoSEQ multiplex PCR, and TCRdb's table has in-frame clones only and misses some. The sample consists of approximately 210,000 clones, around 82% of them appearing once. The sequence came from a man between 18 and 29 years old in good health and CMV-seronegative. The sequenced material came from PBMCs. The V call is TRBV19, the J call TRBJ2-1, with TRBD2 matching over 9 bases. The CDR3 DNA sequence: TGTGCCAGTAGTATGGCTAGCGGGATAAATGAGCAGTTCTTC. Residues: CASSMASGINEQFF.